The clone carrying this T cell receptor (beta chain) occurred many times. Its antigen is not identified. The sample originates from a study of T cells in Graves' hyperthyroidism and ophthalmopathy. Points from the study as a whole: Researchers found most expanded thyroid clonotypes above 0.001 in blood as well. The model's output predicted ophthalmopathy at a median of around 6.9 months prior to onset.

Researchers amplified the TCR beta CDR3 regions from RNA transcripts. When the TCR CDR3 underwent first-round RT-PCR, the HTBI primer set was used. TCRdb re-called the multiplex PCR reads with MiXCR, one entry per CDR3 protein. The sample has 500,000 to 600,000 distinct CDR3 sequences, over 15% seen once. The definition of stable Graves' hyperthyroidism was no ophthalmopathy progression within 18 months. Patients between 18 and 65 years old had hyperthyroidism, newly diagnosed and lasting under 2 months. The CDR3 runs to 17 residues. From germline, CDR1 is LGHNT and CDR2 FRNRAP. The V segment lost 1 base and the J segment 3 bases; nucleotides outside the gene matches: 4.

Sequencing was done on a sample of blood. This chain uses TRBV12-5 with TRBJ2-3; TRBD2 matches 13 bases. The TCR originated in a woman aged 18-29 years with Graves' hyperthyroidism. CDR3 nucleotides: TGTGCTAGTGGTTTGGGACGGACTAGCGGGGGAACAGATACGCAGTATTTT. Translating gives CASGLGRTSGGTDTQYF.